This TCR beta chain was sequenced for a study of blood T cells in healthy people across ages. Study-wide results and caveats: Leaving the PBMCs unsorted stopped any conclusive comparison of naive versus antigen-experienced cells. The study regarded diversity estimates from one million T cells as underestimates.

Primers used in a second PCR of roughly 7 to 12 cycles were a sample-barcoded 5' primer and a J-beta primer mix. TCRdb re-analysed the 5' RACE reads in MiXCR, keeping a single row per CDR3 protein. Of 1.6 million or so distinct CDR3 sequences in the sample, about 32% were seen once. This CDR3 spans 13 amino acids. Per the germline V gene, CDR1 is LNHNV and CDR2 is YYDKDF (reference sequence). Trimming took 7 bases from V and 1 from J, leaving 10 bases between them. Turning to this clonotype: Its antigen is not known.

The chain has TRBV15 and TRBJ1-1, with D unclear. The receptor was derived from a woman aged 30 to 39 in good health. Sequencing was performed on blood. CDR3 sequence (DNA): TGTGCCACCACTCCTTTTGAGAACACTGAAGCTTTCTTT. This sequence encodes CATTPFENTEAFF.